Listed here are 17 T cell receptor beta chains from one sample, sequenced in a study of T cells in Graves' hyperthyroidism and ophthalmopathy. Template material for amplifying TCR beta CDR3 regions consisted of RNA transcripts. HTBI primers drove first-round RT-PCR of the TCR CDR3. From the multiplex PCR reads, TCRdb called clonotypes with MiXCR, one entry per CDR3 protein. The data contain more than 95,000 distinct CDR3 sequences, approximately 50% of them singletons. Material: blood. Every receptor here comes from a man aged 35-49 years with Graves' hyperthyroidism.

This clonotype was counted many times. CDR3 DNA: TGCAGTGCTAGAGATGGAGGGGGCTATGGCTACACCTTC. Translating gives CSARDGGGYGYTF. The chain couples TRBV20-1 to TRBJ1-2; D possibly corresponds to TRBD1 (6 bases). CDR1 and CDR2 (germline): DFQATT, SNEGSKA (reference sequence). V lost 0 bases, J lost 4 bases, and 9 bases lay in between. The CDR3 runs to 13 residues.

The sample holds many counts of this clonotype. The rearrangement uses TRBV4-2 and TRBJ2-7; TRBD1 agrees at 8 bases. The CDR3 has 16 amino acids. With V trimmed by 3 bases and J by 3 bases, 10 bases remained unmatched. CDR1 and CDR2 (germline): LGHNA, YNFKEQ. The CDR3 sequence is CASSHEDREDYYEQYF. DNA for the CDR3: TGTGCCAGCAGCCATGAGGACAGGGAGGACTACTACGAGCAGTACTTC.

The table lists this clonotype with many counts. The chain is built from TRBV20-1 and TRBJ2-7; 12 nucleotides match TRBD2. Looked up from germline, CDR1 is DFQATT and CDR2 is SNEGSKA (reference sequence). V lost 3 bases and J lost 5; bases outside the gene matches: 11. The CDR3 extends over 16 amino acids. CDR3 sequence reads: CSASRRTSGIPHEQYF. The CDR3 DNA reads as TGCAGTGCTAGCCGTAGGACTAGCGGGATCCCCCACGAGCAGTACTTC.

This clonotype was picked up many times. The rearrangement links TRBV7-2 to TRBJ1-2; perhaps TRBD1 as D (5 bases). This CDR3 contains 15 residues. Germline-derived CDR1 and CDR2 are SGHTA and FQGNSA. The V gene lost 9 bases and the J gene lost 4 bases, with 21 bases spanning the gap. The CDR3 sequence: CASQGTYDSFYGYTF. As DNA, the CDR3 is TGTGCCAGTCAAGGGACGTACGACTCCTTCTATGGCTACACCTTC. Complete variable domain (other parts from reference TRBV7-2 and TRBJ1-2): GAGVSQSPSNKVTEKGKDVELRCDPISGHTALYWYRQSLGQGLEFLIYFQGNSAPDKSGLPSDRFSAERTGGSVSTLTIQRTQQEDSAVYLCASQGTYDSFYGYTFGSGTRLTVV.

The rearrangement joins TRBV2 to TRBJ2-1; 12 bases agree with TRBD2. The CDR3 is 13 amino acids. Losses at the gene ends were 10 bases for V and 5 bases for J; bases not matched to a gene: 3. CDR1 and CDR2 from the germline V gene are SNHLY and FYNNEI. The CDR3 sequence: CATRTSGNNEQFF. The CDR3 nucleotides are TGTGCCACCCGGACTAGCGGGAACAATGAGCAGTTCTTC. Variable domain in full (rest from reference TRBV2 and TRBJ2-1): EPEVTQTPSHQVTQMGQEVILRCVPISNHLYFYWYRQILGQKVEFLVSFYNNEISEKSEIFDDQFSVERPDGSNFTLKIRSTKLEDSAMYFCATRTSGNNEQFFGPGTRLTVL.

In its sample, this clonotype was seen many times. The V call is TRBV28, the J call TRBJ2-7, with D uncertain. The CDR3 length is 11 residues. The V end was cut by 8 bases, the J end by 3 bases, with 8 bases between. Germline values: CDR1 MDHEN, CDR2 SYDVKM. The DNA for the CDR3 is TGTGCCAGCGGATTCAACTACGAGCAGTACTTC. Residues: CASGFNYEQYF. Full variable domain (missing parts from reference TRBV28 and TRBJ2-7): DVKVTQSSRYLVKRTGEKVFLECVQDMDHENMFWYRQDPGLGLRLIYFSYDVKMKEKGDIPEGYSVSREKKERFSLILESASTNQTSMYLCASGFNYEQYFGPGTRLTVT.

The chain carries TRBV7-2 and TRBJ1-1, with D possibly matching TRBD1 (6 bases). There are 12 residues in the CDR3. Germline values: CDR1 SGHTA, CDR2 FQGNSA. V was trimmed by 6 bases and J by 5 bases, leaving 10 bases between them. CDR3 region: CASREQGTEAFF. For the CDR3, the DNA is TGTGCCAGCAGGGAACAGGGAACTGAAGCTTTCTTT.

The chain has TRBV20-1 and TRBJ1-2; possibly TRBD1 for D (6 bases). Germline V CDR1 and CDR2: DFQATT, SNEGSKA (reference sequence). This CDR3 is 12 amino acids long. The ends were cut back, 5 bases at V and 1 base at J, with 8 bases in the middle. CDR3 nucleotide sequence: TGCAGTGCTCAGGACAGTAACTATGGCTACACCTTC. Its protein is CSAQDSNYGYTF.

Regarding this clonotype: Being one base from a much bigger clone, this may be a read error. The CDR3 sequence is CASSQGTGTQYF. DNA of the CDR3: TGTGCCAGCAGCCAAGGCACAGGTACGCAGTATTTT. The chain recombines TRBV3-1 with TRBJ2-3; possible D gene TRBD1, 5 bases. CDR1 LGHDT and CDR2 YNNKEL come from the germline V gene (reference sequence). This CDR3 comprises 12 residues.

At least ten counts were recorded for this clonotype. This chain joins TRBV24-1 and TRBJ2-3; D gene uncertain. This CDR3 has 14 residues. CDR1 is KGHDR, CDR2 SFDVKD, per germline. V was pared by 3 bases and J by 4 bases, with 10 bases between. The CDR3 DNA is TGTGCCACCAGTGATGCCAGGCGCTCAGATACGCAGTATTTT. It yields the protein CATSDARRSDTQYF.

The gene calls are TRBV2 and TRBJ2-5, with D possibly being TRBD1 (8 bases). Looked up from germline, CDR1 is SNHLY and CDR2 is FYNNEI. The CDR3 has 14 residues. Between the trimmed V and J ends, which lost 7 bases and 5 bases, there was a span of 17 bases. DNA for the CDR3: TGTGCCAGCACCACAGGGGGGGACAAGGAGACCCAGTACTTC. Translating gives CASTTGGDKETQYF.

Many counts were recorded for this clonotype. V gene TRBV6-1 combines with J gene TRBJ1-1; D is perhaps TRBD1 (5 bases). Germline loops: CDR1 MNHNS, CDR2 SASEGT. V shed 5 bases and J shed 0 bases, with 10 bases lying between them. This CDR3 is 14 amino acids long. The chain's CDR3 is CASSNMGVNTEAFF. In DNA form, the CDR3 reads TGTGCCAGCAGTAATATGGGGGTGAACACTGAAGCTTTCTTT.

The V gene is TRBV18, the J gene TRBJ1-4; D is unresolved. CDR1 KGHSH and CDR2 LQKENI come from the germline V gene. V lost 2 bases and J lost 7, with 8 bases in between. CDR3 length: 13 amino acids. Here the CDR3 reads CASSPGVGEKLFF. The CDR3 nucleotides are TGTGCCAGCTCACCAGGGGTTGGTGAAAAACTGTTTTTT.

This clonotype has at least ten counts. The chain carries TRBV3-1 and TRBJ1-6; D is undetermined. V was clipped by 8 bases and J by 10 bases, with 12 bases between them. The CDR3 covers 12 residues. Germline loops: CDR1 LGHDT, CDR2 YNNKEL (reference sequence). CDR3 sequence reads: CASGLLLSPLHF. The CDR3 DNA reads TGTGCCAGCGGCCTATTACTGTCACCCCTCCACTTT.

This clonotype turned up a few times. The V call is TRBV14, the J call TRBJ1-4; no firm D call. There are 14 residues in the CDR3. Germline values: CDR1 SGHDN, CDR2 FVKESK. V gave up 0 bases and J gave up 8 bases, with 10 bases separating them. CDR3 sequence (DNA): TGTGCCAGCAGCCAAGAACGCTTGGGGGAAAAACTGTTTTTT. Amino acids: CASSQERLGEKLFF.

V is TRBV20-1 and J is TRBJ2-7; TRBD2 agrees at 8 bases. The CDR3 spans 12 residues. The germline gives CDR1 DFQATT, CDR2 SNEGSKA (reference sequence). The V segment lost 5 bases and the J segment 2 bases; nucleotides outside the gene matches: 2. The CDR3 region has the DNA TGCAGTGCTCAGCGGGGGCCCTACGAGCAGTACTTC. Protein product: CSAQRGPYEQYF.

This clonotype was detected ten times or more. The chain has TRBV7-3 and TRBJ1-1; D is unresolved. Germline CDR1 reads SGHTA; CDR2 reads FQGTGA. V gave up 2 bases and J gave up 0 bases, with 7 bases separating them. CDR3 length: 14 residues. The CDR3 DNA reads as TGTGCCAGCAGCTTAGAGGGCATGAACACTGAAGCTTTCTTT. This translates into CASSLEGMNTEAFF.